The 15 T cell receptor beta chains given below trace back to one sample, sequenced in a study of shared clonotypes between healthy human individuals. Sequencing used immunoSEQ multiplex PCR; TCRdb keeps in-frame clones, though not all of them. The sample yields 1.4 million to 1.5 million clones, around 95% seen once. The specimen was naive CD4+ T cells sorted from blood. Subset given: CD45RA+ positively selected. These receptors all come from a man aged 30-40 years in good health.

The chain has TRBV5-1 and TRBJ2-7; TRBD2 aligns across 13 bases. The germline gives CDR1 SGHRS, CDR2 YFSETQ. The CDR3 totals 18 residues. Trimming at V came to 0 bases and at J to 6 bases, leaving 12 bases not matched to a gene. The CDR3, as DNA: TGCGCCAGCAGCTTGGGAGGACTAGCGGGAGTGGGTTCGCGCGAGCAGTACTTC. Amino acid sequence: CASSLGGLAGVGSREQYF.

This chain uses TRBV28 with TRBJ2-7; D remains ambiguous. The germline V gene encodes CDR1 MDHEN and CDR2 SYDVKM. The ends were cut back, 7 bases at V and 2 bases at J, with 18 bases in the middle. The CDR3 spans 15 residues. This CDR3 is CASTIGAGVTYEQYF. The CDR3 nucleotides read TGTGCCAGCACCATAGGAGCTGGGGTAACCTACGAGCAGTACTTC. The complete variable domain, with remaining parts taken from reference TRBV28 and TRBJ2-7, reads DVKVTQSSRYLVKRTGEKVFLECVQDMDHENMFWYRQDPGLGLRLIYFSYDVKMKEKGDIPEGYSVSREKKERFSLILESASTNQTSMYLCASTIGAGVTYEQYFGPGTRLTVT.

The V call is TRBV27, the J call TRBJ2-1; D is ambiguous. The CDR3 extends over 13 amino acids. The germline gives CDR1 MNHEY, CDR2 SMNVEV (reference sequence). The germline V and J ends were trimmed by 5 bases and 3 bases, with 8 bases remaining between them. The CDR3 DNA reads TGTGCCAGCAGTCCGGATATCTACAATGAGCAGTTCTTC. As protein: CASSPDIYNEQFF.

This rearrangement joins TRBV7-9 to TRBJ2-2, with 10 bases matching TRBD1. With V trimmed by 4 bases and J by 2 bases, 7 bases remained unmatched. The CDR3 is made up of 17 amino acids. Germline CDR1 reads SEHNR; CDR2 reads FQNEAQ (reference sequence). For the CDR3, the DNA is TGTGCCAGCAGCTCCCGAGACAGGGGGCTAAACACCGGGGAGCTGTTTTTT. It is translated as CASSSRDRGLNTGELFF.

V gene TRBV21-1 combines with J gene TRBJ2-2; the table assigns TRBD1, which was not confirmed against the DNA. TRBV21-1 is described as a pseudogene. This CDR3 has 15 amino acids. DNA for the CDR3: TGTGCCAGCAGCAAAGCCCAGGCGAACACCGGGGAGCTGTTTTTT. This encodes CASSKAQANTGELFF.

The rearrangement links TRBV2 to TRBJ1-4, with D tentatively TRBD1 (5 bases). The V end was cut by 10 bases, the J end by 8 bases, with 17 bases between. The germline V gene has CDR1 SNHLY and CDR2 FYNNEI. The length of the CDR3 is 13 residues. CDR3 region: CATRGSQLEKLFF. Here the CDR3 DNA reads TGTGCCACCCGGGGGAGTCAACTGGAAAAACTGTTTTTT.

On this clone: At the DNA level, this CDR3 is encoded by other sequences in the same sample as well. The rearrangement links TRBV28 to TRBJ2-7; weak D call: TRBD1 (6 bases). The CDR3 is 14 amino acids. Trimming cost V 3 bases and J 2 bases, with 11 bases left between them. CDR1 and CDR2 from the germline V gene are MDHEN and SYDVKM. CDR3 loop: CASSLSRGPYEQYF. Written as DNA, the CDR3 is TGTGCCAGCAGTTTGTCCAGGGGTCCCTACGAGCAGTACTTC.

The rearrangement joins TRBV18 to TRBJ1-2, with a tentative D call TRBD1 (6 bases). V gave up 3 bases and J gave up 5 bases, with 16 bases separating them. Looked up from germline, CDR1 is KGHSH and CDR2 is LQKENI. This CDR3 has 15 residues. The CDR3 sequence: CASSPVRGIEYGYTF. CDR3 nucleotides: TGTGCCAGCTCACCTGTAAGGGGGATAGAGTATGGCTACACCTTC.

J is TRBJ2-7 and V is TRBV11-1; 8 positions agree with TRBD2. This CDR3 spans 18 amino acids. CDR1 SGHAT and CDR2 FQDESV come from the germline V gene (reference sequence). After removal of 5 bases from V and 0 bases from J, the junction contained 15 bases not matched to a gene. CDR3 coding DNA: TGTGCCAGCAGCCATCCCGGGACTAGTGGCCCTTTCTCCTACGAGCAGTACTTC. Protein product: CASSHPGTSGPFSYEQYF.

The DNA for the CDR3 is TGCGCCAGCAGCAAGGGGTTGGGGCATGGCTACACCTTC. Protein sequence: CASSKGLGHGYTF. This chain uses TRBV4-3 with TRBJ1-2; a possible D gene is TRBD1 (5 bases). Germline V gene lookup returns CDR1 LGHNA and CDR2 YSLEER. CDR3 length: 13 residues. Deletions cut 5 bases from V and 6 bases from J, with 13 bases between.

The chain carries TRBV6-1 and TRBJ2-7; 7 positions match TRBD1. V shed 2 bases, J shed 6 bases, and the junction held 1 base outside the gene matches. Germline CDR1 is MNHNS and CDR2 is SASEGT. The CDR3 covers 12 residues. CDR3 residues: CASSEYRGEQYF. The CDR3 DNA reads TGTGCCAGCAGTGAATACAGGGGCGAGCAGTACTTC.

The CDR3 DNA sequence: TGTGCCAGCAGCTTGAGGACAGGGACGGCCCAAGAGACCCAGTACTTC. It translates to CASSLRTGTAQETQYF. This chain connects TRBV7-2 to TRBJ2-5; 8 bases line up with TRBD1. The junction had 7 bases not matched to a gene; V was cut back by 3 bases and J by 1 base. Germline-derived CDR1 and CDR2 are SGHTA and FQGNSA. This CDR3 has 16 amino acids.

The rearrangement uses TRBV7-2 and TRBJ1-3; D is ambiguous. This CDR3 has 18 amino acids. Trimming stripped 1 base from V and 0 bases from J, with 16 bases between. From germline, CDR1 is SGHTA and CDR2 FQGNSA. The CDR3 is CASSLGLGIPSSGNTIYF. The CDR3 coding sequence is TGTGCCAGCAGCTTAGGATTGGGGATACCCTCCTCTGGAAACACCATATATTTT.

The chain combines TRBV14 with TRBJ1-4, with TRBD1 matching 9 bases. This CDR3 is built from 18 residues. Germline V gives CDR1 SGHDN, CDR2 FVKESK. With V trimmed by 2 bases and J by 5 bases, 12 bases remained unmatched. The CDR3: CASSQSRDRAMVNEKLFF. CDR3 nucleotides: TGTGCCAGCAGCCAATCCCGGGACAGGGCGATGGTGAATGAAAAACTGTTTTTT.

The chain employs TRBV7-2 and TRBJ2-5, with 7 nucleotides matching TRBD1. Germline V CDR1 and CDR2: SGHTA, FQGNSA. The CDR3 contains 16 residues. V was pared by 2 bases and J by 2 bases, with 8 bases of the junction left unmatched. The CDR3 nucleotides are TGTGCCAGCAGCTTAACGGGACAGAGAACGCAAGAGACCCAGTACTTC. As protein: CASSLTGQRTQETQYF.